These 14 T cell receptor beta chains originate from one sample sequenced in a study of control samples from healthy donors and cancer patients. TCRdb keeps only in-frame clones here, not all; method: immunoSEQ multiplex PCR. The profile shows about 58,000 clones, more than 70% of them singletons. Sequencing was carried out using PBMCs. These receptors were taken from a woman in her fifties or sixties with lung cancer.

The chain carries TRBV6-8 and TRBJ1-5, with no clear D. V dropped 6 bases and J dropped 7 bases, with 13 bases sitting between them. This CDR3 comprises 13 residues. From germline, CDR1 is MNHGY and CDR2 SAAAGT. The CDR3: CASRARQDQPQHF. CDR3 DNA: TGTGCCAGCAGGGCAAGACAAGACCAGCCCCAGCATTTT.

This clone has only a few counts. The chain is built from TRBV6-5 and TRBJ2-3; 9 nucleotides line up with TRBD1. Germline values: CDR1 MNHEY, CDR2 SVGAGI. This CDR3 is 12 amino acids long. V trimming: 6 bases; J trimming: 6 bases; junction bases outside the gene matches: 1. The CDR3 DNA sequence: TGTGCCAGCAGAGACAGGGGGGATACGCAGTATTTT. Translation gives CASRDRGDTQYF.

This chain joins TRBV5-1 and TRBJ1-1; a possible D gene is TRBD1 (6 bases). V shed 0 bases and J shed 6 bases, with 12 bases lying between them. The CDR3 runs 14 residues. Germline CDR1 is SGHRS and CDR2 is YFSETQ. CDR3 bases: TGCGCCAGCAGCTTGGTTCCTGGGGGCTCTGAAGCTTTCTTT. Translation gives CASSLVPGGSEAFF.

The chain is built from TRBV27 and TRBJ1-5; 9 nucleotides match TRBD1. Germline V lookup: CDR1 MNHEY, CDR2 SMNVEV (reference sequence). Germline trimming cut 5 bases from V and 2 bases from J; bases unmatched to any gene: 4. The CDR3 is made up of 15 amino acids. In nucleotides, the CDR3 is TGTGCCAGCAGTCACAGGGGGCTGCGCAATCAGCCCCAGCATTTT. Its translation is CASSHRGLRNQPQHF.

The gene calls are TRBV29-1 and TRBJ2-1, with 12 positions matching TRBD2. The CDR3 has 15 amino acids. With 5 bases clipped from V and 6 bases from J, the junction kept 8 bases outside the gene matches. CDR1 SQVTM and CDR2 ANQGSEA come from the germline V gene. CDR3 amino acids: CSVRASGRVTNEQFF. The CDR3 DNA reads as TGCAGCGTTCGTGCTAGCGGGAGGGTTACCAATGAGCAGTTCTTC.

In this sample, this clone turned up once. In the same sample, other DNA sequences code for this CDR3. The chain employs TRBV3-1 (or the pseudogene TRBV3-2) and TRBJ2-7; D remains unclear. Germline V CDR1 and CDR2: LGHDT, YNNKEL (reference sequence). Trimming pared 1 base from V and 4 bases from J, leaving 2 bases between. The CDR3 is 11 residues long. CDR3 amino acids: CASSQVYEQYF. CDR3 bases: TGTGCCAGCAGCCAAGTTTACGAGCAGTACTTC.

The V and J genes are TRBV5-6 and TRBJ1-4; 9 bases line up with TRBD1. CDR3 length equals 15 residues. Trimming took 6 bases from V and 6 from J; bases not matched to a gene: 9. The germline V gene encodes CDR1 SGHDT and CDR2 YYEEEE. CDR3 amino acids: CASTRVGDRDEKLFF. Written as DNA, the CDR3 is TGTGCCAGCACAAGAGTGGGGGACAGGGATGAAAAACTGTTTTTT.

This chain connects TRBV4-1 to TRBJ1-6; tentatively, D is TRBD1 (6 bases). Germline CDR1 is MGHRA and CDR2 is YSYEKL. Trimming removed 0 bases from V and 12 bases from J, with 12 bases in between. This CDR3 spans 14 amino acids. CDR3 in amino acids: CASSQELGGEPLHF. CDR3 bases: TGCGCCAGCAGCCAAGAGTTAGGGGGTGAACCCCTCCACTTT.

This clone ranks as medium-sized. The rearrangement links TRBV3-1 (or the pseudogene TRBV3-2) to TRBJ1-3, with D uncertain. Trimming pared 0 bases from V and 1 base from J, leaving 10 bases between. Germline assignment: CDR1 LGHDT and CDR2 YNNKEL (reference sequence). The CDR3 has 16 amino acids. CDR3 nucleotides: TGTGCCAGCAGCCAAGATTTCCCCGGGTCTGGAAACACCATATATTTT. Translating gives CASSQDFPGSGNTIYF.

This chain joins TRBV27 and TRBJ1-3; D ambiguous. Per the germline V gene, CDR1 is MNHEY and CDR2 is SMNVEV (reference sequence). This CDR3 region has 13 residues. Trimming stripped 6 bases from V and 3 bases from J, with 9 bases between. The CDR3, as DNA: TGTGCCAGCAGAAATAGTGGTGGAAACACCATATATTTT. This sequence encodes CASRNSGGNTIYF.

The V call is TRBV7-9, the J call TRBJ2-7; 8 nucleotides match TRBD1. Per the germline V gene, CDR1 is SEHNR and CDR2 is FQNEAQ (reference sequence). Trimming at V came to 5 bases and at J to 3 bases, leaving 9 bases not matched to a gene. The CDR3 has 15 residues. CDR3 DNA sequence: TGTGCCAGCAGCCCATCCCGGGACAGGTTCTACGAGCAGTACTTC. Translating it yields CASSPSRDRFYEQYF.

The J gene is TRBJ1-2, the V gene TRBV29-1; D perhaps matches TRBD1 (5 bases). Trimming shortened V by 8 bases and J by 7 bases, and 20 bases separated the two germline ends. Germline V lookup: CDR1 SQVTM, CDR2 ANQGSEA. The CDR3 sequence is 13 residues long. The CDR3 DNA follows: TGCAGCACAGACTTCGGGGGTCGGCGTGGCTACACCTTC. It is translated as CSTDFGGRRGYTF.

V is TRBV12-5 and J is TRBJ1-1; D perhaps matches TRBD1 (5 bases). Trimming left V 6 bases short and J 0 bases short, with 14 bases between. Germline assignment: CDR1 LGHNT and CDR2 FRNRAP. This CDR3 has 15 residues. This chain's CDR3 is CASGALGTLNTEAFF. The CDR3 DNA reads TGTGCTAGTGGAGCACTTGGGACCTTGAACACTGAAGCTTTCTTT.

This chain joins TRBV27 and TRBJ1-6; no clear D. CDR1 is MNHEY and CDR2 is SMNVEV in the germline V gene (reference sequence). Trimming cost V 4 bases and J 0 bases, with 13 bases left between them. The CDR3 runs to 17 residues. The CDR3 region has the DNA TGTGCCAGCAGTTCCCGGACCCTGAGCTCCTATAATTCACCCCTCCACTTT. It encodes CASSSRTLSSYNSPLHF.